A single sample is the source of the 20 T cell receptor beta chains below, sequenced in a study of early T cells in non-severe SARS-CoV-2 infection. TCRdb itself ran the 5' RACE reads through MiXCR, one entry per CDR3 protein. The table records around 27,000 distinct CDR3 sequences, around 7% of them present only once. The sequenced sample was whole blood. The receptors were gathered from an adult who was a healthcare worker with PCR-confirmed SARS-CoV-2 infection or an uninfected control (not recorded which).

This clonotype was seen many times. The rearrangement uses TRBV21-1 and TRBJ2-3; the DNA was not compared with TRBD2, the D call given in the table. TRBV21-1 is a listed pseudogene. CDR3 length equals 15 residues. CDR3 region: CASSQAASEEDTQYF. Written as DNA, the CDR3 is TGTGCCAGCAGCCAAGCGGCTAGCGAGGAAGATACGCAGTATTTT.

This clonotype was recorded at least ten times. The chain uses TRBV27 and TRBJ2-4; perhaps TRBD2 as D (6 bases). There are 13 residues in the CDR3. Germline V CDR1 and CDR2: MNHEY, SMNVEV (reference sequence). The V end was cut by 6 bases, the J end by 7 bases, with 13 bases between. The CDR3 sequence is CASSRDGGNIQYF. CDR3 sequence (DNA): TGTGCCAGCAGCCGGGACGGAGGGAACATTCAGTACTTC.

This clonotype was recorded at least ten times. V gene TRBV21-1 combines with J gene TRBJ2-2; the D call of TRBD2 is as the table states it, not checked on the DNA. TRBV21-1 counts as a pseudogene. The CDR3 contains 19 residues. CDR3 nucleotide sequence: TGTGCCAGCAGCCCTGCTCTAGCGGGGACACTGACGAACACCGGGGAGCTGTTTTTT. Its translation is CASSPALAGTLTNTGELFF.

This clonotype occurred many times. V usage is TRBV19 and J usage is TRBJ2-5, with D tentatively TRBD1 or TRBD2 (5 bases each). This CDR3 has 15 residues. The V end lost 4 bases, the J end lost 4 bases, and 16 bases lay between the germline ends. The V gene's germline CDR1 is LNHDA and CDR2 SQIVND (reference sequence). The CDR3 bases are TGTGCCAGTAGTAGGGGACCTTCCTCCCTAGAGACCCAGTACTTC. It encodes CASSRGPSSLETQYF.

The sample holds many counts of this clonotype. Here the CDR3 reads CASSLGVLTDTQYF. CDR3 DNA sequence: TGTGCCAGCAGCTTAGGGGTCCTTACAGATACGCAGTATTTT. This chain connects TRBV7-2 to TRBJ2-3; no clear D. The CDR3 runs to 14 residues. Trimming removed 1 base from V and 3 bases from J, with 8 bases in between. In germline, CDR1 is SGHTA, CDR2 FQGNSA. Complete variable domain (other parts from reference TRBV7-2 and TRBJ2-3): GAGVSQSPSNKVTEKGKDVELRCDPISGHTALYWYRQSLGQGLEFLIYFQGNSAPDKSGLPSDRFSAERTGGSVSTLTIQRTQQEDSAVYLCASSLGVLTDTQYFGPGTRLTVL.

This clonotype was recorded at least ten times. V usage is TRBV20-1 and J usage is TRBJ2-1; D tentatively fits TRBD1 or TRBD2 (5 bases each). Trimming shortened V by 2 bases and J by 6 bases, and 8 bases separated the two germline ends. Germline V gene sequence: CDR1 DFQATT, CDR2 SNEGSKA (reference sequence). This CDR3 has 12 residues. The DNA of the CDR3 is TGCAGTGCTAGACCCGGGACCAATGAGCAGTTCTTC. Translated: CSARPGTNEQFF.

This clonotype was counted ten times or more. The genes are TRBV11-2 and TRBJ2-3; no clear D. V lost 0 bases to trimming and J lost 6 bases, with 10 bases between them. Germline values: CDR1 SGHAT, CDR2 FQNNGV. The CDR3 is made up of 14 amino acids. CDR3 sequence reads: CASSLDGSPDTQYF. The CDR3, as DNA: TGTGCCAGCAGCTTAGATGGAAGTCCCGATACGCAGTATTTT.

This clonotype was seen a handful of times. The rearrangement joins TRBV19 to TRBJ2-1; D gene uncertain. The CDR3 consists of 17 residues. Per germline, CDR1 LNHDA and CDR2 SQIVND (reference sequence). The V gene lost 1 base and the J gene lost 5 bases, with 18 bases spanning the gap. The CDR3 coding sequence is TGTGCCAGTAGTATAGCTACGCTAGTTGGGCAAGACAATGAGCAGTTCTTC. It yields the protein CASSIATLVGQDNEQFF.

This clonotype showed up many times. V gene TRBV7-2 combines with J gene TRBJ2-1; 8 bases line up with TRBD2. The CDR3 consists of 13 residues. Looked up from germline, CDR1 is SGHTA and CDR2 is FQGNSA. V shed 3 bases, J shed 10 bases, and the junction held 5 bases outside the gene matches. CDR3 amino acids: CASSLRGVGEQFF. For the CDR3, the DNA is TGTGCCAGCAGCTTGCGGGGGGTGGGAGAGCAGTTCTTC.

This clonotype came up many times. The rearrangement joins TRBV12-3 or TRBV12-4 to TRBJ2-3, with D perhaps TRBD1 (5 bases). The V end was cut by 5 bases, the J end by 2 bases, with 14 bases between. This CDR3 has 15 residues. CDR3 protein: CASSLGVSSTDTQYF. CDR3 DNA sequence: TGTGCCAGCAGTCTAGGGGTTAGCTCCACAGATACGCAGTATTTT.

This clonotype has a count of ten or more. The chain is built from TRBV7-2 and TRBJ2-1, with 7 bases matching TRBD1. The V gene end was trimmed by 4 bases and the J gene end by 4 bases; junction bases not matched to a gene: 4. Germline CDR1 reads SGHTA; CDR2 reads FQGNSA. The CDR3 is 14 residues long. Here the CDR3 reads CASSSRQGYNEQFF. CDR3 sequence (DNA): TGTGCCAGCAGCTCCAGACAGGGATACAATGAGCAGTTCTTC. Full variable domain (rest looked up from reference TRBV7-2 and TRBJ2-1): GAGVSQSPSNKVTEKGKDVELRCDPISGHTALYWYRQSLGQGLEFLIYFQGNSAPDKSGLPSDRFSAERTGGSVSTLTIQRTQQEDSAVYLCASSSRQGYNEQFFGPGTRLTVL.

This clonotype came up a few times. At one end, the junction sequence differs from germline, possibly due to a read error. The chain links TRBV7-6 to TRBJ2-5, with TRBD2 as a possible D gene (5 bases). Germline V gene data show CDR1 as SGHVS and CDR2 as FNYEAQ. The CDR3 loop spans 14 amino acids. This chain's CDR3 is CASRLYEGQETQYF. In nucleotides, the CDR3 is TGTGCCAGCCGCTTGTATGAGGGTCAGGAGACCCAGTACTTC. The variable domain in full, with the rest retrieved from reference TRBV7-6 and TRBJ2-5, is GAGVSQSPRYKVTKRGQDVALRCDPISGHVSLYWYRQALGQGPEFLTYFNYEAQQDKSGLPNDRFSAERPEGSISTLTIQRTEQRDSAMYRCASRLYEGQETQYFGPGTRLLVL.

A note on this clonotype: This clone may be a read error of a much larger clone one base away. V is TRBV4-1 and J is TRBJ1-2; D possibly corresponds to TRBD1 (5 bases). This CDR3 region has 15 residues. Germline loops: CDR1 MGHRA, CDR2 YSYEKL. CDR3 in amino acids: CTSSQGTGVFYGYTF. In DNA form, the CDR3 reads TGCACCAGCAGCCAAGGGACGGGGGTATTCTATGGCTACACCTTC.

In its sample, this clonotype was seen many times. In DNA form, the CDR3 reads TGTGCCAGCTCACCACCGTCGACAGGGGCCGGCAATGAGCAGTTCTTC. Protein product: CASSPPSTGAGNEQFF. The chain uses TRBV18 and TRBJ2-1, with TRBD1 matching over 8 bases. This CDR3 has 16 amino acids. Germline V lookup: CDR1 KGHSH, CDR2 LQKENI. V trimming: 0 bases; J trimming: 6 bases; junction bases outside the gene matches: 7.

In this sample, this clonotype turned up many times. V gene TRBV7-9 combines with J gene TRBJ2-3, with D possibly being TRBD2 (5 bases). The germline V gene has CDR1 SEHNR and CDR2 FQNEAQ (reference sequence). This CDR3 has 12 residues. V was cut by 2 bases and J by 11 bases, with 11 bases left in between. The CDR3, as DNA: TGTGCCAGCAGCTTATTAAGCGGCGGGCAGTATTTT. It encodes CASSLLSGGQYF.

This clonotype has ten or more counts. The chain couples TRBV18 to TRBJ2-7; tentative D call: TRBD1 (5 bases). Germline CDR1 and CDR2: KGHSH and LQKENI. The CDR3 consists of 14 residues. The V end lost 3 bases, the J end lost 0 bases, and 9 bases lay between the germline ends. The CDR3 is CASSPDSLSYEQYF. The DNA of the CDR3 is TGTGCCAGCTCACCCGACAGCCTCTCCTACGAGCAGTACTTC.

This clonotype was seen at least ten times. The V gene is TRBV11-2, the J gene TRBJ2-7; D remains ambiguous. Trimming removed 2 bases at V and 0 bases at J, with 5 bases between. CDR1 and CDR2 (germline): SGHAT, FQNNGV. This CDR3 has 13 amino acids. CDR3 nucleotide sequence: TGTGCCAGCAGCTTAATTGCCTCCTACGAGCAGTACTTC. The encoded protein is CASSLIASYEQYF.

This clonotype has ten or more counts. The chain employs TRBV7-2 and TRBJ2-7, with 11 bases that match TRBD1. CDR3 length: 15 residues. Germline V gives CDR1 SGHTA, CDR2 FQGNSA. V shed 5 bases and J 2 bases; nucleotides not matched to a gene: 5. The CDR3 sequence: CASSPGQGVTYEQYF. The CDR3 coding sequence is TGTGCCAGCAGCCCGGGACAGGGGGTAACCTACGAGCAGTACTTC.

This clonotype was recorded many times. This sequence joins TRBV7-8 and TRBJ2-3; D call uncertain. CDR1 SGHVS and CDR2 FQNEAQ come from the germline V gene. Trimming took 0 bases from V and 2 from J, leaving 6 bases between them. This CDR3 is 14 amino acids long. The CDR3 loop is CASSLATVTDTQYF. In DNA form, the CDR3 reads TGTGCCAGCAGCTTAGCAACTGTCACAGATACGCAGTATTTT.

This clonotype has ten or more counts. V is TRBV20-1 and J is TRBJ2-3; D is perhaps TRBD1 or TRBD2 (5 bases each). The V gene's germline CDR1 is DFQATT and CDR2 SNEGSKA (reference sequence). Trimming stripped 5 bases from V and 6 bases from J, with 9 bases between. The CDR3 runs 11 residues. The CDR3: CSASEGDTQYF. The DNA of the CDR3 is TGCAGTGCTTCCGAGGGGGATACGCAGTATTTT.